The 16 T cell receptor beta chains below were found in one sample sequenced in a study of CD8 T cells in ankylosing spondylitis. TCRdb redid the calling of the 5' RACE reads with MiXCR, one entry per CDR3 protein. The table lists approximately 220,000 distinct CDR3 sequences, around 25% of them singletons, with 5% to 8% in the top ten. The specimen was blood, either unsorted or a sorted T cell fraction (not recorded which). These receptors were taken from a male donor with ankylosing spondylitis or in good health (not recorded which).

This clonotype was detected many times. The rearrangement links TRBV5-1 to TRBJ2-3; no definite D call. Germline CDR1 and CDR2: SGHRS and YFSETQ. CDR3 length: 13 amino acids. The V and J ends lost 4 bases and 5 bases respectively, with 11 bases between them. The CDR3 DNA sequence: TGCGCCAGCAGCACCCATAGTAAAGATACGCAGTATTTT. It specifies CASSTHSKDTQYF.

In its sample, this clonotype was seen many times. The chain employs TRBV5-1 and TRBJ2-3, with TRBD1 matching over 8 bases. In germline, CDR1 is SGHRS, CDR2 YFSETQ. V lost 3 bases, J lost 6 bases, and 9 bases stayed unmatched. The CDR3 is 15 residues long. The CDR3 DNA reads TGCGCCAGCAGCTCAGACGGACAGGGCTCGGATACGCAGTATTTT. It codes for CASSSDGQGSDTQYF.

The J gene is TRBJ2-5, the V gene TRBV7-2; 7 bases match TRBD1. V trimming: 2 bases; J trimming: 6 bases; junction bases outside the gene matches: 3. Germline V gene sequence: CDR1 SGHTA, CDR2 FQGNSA. The CDR3 runs 13 residues. For the CDR3, the DNA is TGTGCCAGCAGCTTAAGGGGGCAGCAGACCCAGTACTTC. Protein product: CASSLRGQQTQYF.

This clonotype occurred many times. This chain links TRBV12-3 or TRBV12-4 with TRBJ1-5; D not resolved. The CDR3 has 14 amino acids. Trimming took 5 bases from V and 4 from J, leaving 12 bases between them. The CDR3 loop is CASSHWSENQPQHF. DNA of the CDR3: TGTGCCAGCAGTCATTGGAGCGAGAATCAGCCCCAGCATTTT.

This clonotype has at least ten counts. J is TRBJ2-7 and V is TRBV20-1; D ambiguous. The CDR3 is 15 amino acids. Trimming stripped 0 bases from V and 3 bases from J, with 15 bases between. Germline lookup yields CDR1 DFQATT and CDR2 SNEGSKA (reference sequence). This CDR3 is CSARDLGKGIYEQYF. DNA of the CDR3: TGCAGTGCTAGAGATCTCGGCAAAGGGATCTACGAGCAGTACTTC.

This clonotype was counted between two and nine times. Being one base from a much bigger clone, this may be a read error. This chain uses TRBV29-1 with TRBJ1-2; D is ambiguous. The CDR3 totals 11 residues. The germline gives CDR1 SQVTM, CDR2 ANQGSEA. Here the CDR3 DNA reads TGCAGCGTTCTCCACGGTGGTGGCTACCCCTTC. This translates into CSVLHGGGYPF.

The chain employs TRBV19 and TRBJ1-2; TRBD1 matches at 7 bases. Germline V CDR1 and CDR2: LNHDA, SQIVND (reference sequence). The CDR3 sequence is 14 residues long. V was clipped by 3 bases and J by 2 bases; unmatched bases: 3. The CDR3 region is CASSMWDRNYGYTF. The CDR3 nucleotides are TGTGCCAGTAGTATGTGGGACAGAAACTATGGCTACACCTTC.

The CDR3 protein is CSARSLGGSGFTDTQYF. The CDR3 DNA is TGCAGTGCTAGGTCCCTGGGTGGTAGCGGGTTCACAGATACGCAGTATTTT. V is TRBV20-1 and J is TRBJ2-3; 7 nucleotides align to TRBD2. Per germline, CDR1 DFQATT and CDR2 SNEGSKA (reference sequence). The ends lost 3 bases at V and 2 bases at J; junction bases unmatched: 14. The CDR3 is 17 amino acids.

This clonotype was seen only a few times. V gene TRBV7-3 combines with J gene TRBJ2-1, with D perhaps TRBD2 (6 bases). Trimming removed 5 bases from V and 6 bases from J, with 11 bases in between. The length of the CDR3 is 13 residues. CDR1 and CDR2 (germline): SGHTA, FQGTGA. CDR3 DNA sequence: TGTGCCAGCAGCCTAAGCGGGCCCAATGAGCAGTTCTTC. Translated, it gives CASSLSGPNEQFF.

There are many counts of this clonotype. This chain's CDR3 is CASSSGPDTDTQYF. CDR3 coding DNA: TGTGCCAGCAGCTCTGGCCCCGACACAGATACGCAGTATTTT. The chain is built from TRBV13 and TRBJ2-3, with unresolved D. Germline assignment: CDR1 PRHDT and CDR2 FYEKMQ (reference sequence). V was trimmed by 4 bases and J by 2 bases, leaving 10 bases between them. There are 14 residues in the CDR3.

The V and J genes are TRBV29-1 and TRBJ2-3, with 7 bases matching TRBD1. The V gene end was trimmed by 6 bases and the J gene end by 0 bases; junction bases not matched to a gene: 6. The germline V gene has CDR1 SQVTM and CDR2 ANQGSEA. This CDR3 is built from 14 residues. In DNA form, the CDR3 reads TGCAGCGTGAGGCCGGGACAGAGCACAGATACGCAGTATTTT. It codes for CSVRPGQSTDTQYF.

V usage is TRBV27 and J usage is TRBJ1-6, with TRBD1 matching 9 bases. In germline, CDR1 is MNHEY, CDR2 SMNVEV (reference sequence). CDR3 length equals 16 residues. V was clipped by 6 bases and J by 6 bases; unmatched bases: 9. The CDR3 region has the DNA TGTGCCAGCAGCGCAAACAGGGGGCGTAGTAATTCACCCCTCCACTTT. Protein product: CASSANRGRSNSPLHF.

This clonotype occurred many times. The gene calls are TRBV10-3 and TRBJ2-3; 10 bases are a match to TRBD1. This CDR3 is built from 16 residues. V shed 0 bases and J 6 bases; nucleotides not matched to a gene: 6. CDR1 ENHRY and CDR2 SYGVKD come from the germline V gene. The CDR3 DNA reads as TGTGCCATCAGTGAGTCCTGGGACAGGGGATGGGATACGCAGTATTTT. Protein: CAISESWDRGWDTQYF.

There are many counts of this clonotype. The rearrangement links TRBV12-3 or TRBV12-4 to TRBJ2-7; D tentatively fits TRBD1 or TRBD2 (5 bases each). The V end lost 5 bases, the J end lost 3 bases, and 17 bases lay between the germline ends. The CDR3 is made up of 15 amino acids. For the CDR3, the DNA is TGTGCCAGCAGTCAGACCTGGGATGGGGGCTACGAGCAGTACTTC. Protein product: CASSQTWDGGYEQYF.

This clonotype appeared once. V gene TRBV15 combines with J gene TRBJ2-1; 7 bases fit TRBD2. The CDR3 sequence is 15 residues long. CDR1 LNHNV and CDR2 YYDKDF come from the germline V gene (reference sequence). Trimming at V came to 5 bases and at J to 8 bases, leaving 12 bases not matched to a gene. CDR3 sequence: CATSGLGAGLDEQFF. The CDR3 bases are TGTGCCACCAGCGGACTAGGGGCCGGGTTAGATGAGCAGTTCTTC.

The CDR3 region is CASSLHGANVLTF. CDR3 DNA sequence: TGTGCCAGCAGTTTACATGGGGCCAACGTCCTGACTTTC. V gene TRBV27 combines with J gene TRBJ2-6; no definite D call. The CDR3 has 13 residues. Germline V gene sequence: CDR1 MNHEY, CDR2 SMNVEV (reference sequence). Trimming cost V 2 bases and J 3 bases, with 2 bases left between them.